This T cell receptor (beta chain) was obtained from a study of cytomegalovirus exposure and HLA in healthy donors. The overall study: An early data release held tens of millions of unique TCRs from HLA-typed donors. Overall study findings and caveats: TCR beta chain V- and J-gene trimming was linked, in a later analysis, to a missense variant in DCLRE1C. Analysis performed later found more than 15,000 TCR beta sequences associated with HLA alleles at 0.05 false discovery rate. Several V segments, TRBV6-2 and TRBV6-3 among them, could not be told apart and were dropped.

Trimming took off 0 bases at V and 1 base at J, with 11 bases between the two ends. CDR1 SGHDT and CDR2 YYEEEE come from the germline V gene. The CDR3 runs 15 residues. A remark on this clone: Its antigen is as yet unknown.

A multiplex PCR was run with 60 Vbeta primers and 13 Jbeta primers. Sequencing used immunoSEQ multiplex PCR; TCRdb keeps in-frame clones, though not all of them. This sample's table has about 84,000 clones. The sequenced sample was PBMCs. The clonotype was recovered from a man between 45 and 60 years old in good health and CMV-seronegative. The V and J genes are TRBV5-6 and TRBJ2-7; a possible D gene is TRBD2 (5 bases). The CDR3 nucleotides are TGTGCCAGCAGCTTGGGAGGGCGAAGGTCCTACGAGCAGTACTTC. It codes for CASSLGGRRSYEQYF.